This T cell receptor (beta chain) comes out of a study of OX40 agonist ivuxolimab in advanced cancers. Turning to the study itself: At 82.7% male, the cohort had a mean age of 60 years, ranging from about 23 to 79.

Repertoires were generated with immunoSEQ multiplex PCR, while TCRdb's copy carries only in-frame clones and drops some. The sample contains approximately 50,000 clones, around nine tenths of which appear only once. The CDR3 has 15 residues. From germline, CDR1 is SGHTA and CDR2 FQGTGA. With V trimmed by 9 bases and J by 6 bases, 14 bases remained unmatched. This clone was counted between two and nine times. Sequencing used CD4+ or CD8+ T cells sorted from blood, obtained in a trial of the OX40 agonist ivuxolimab. The TCR originated in an adult with an advanced solid tumor such as melanoma, head and neck, liver or kidney cancer. The V call is TRBV7-3, the J call TRBJ1-5; 7 nucleotides align to TRBD1. This CDR3 is CASKPRGVVSQPQHF. The CDR3 DNA sequence: TGTGCCAGTAAACCCAGGGGGGTGGTAAGTCAGCCCCAGCATTTT.